The clone carrying this T cell receptor (beta chain) has only a few counts. Its target is unknown. The data stem from a study of blood T cells in healthy people across ages. At the level of the study: About one barcoded TCR beta cDNA was captured per two T cells. Broader study findings: Compared with aged donors, long-lived donors showed fewer expanded clones, suggesting selection. Age brought a roughly linear fall in TCR beta diversity measured per million T cells.

The ends were cut back, 8 bases at V and 4 bases at J, with 17 bases in the middle. This CDR3 has 14 amino acids. Germline V gives CDR1 SEHNR, CDR2 FQNEAQ (reference sequence). Combining a sample-barcoded 5' primer with a J-beta primer mix, a second PCR ran for about 6 to 11 cycles. MiXCR was run by TCRdb on the 5' RACE reads, yielding one entry per CDR3 protein. The sample holds 1.5 million to 1.8 million distinct CDR3 sequences, approximately 39% seen once. The source of this sequence is a woman between 18 and 30 years old in good health. The rearrangement uses TRBV7-9 and TRBJ1-1; D is perhaps TRBD1 (6 bases). Specimen: blood. The DNA for the CDR3 is TGTGCCAGCTTTGAACAGGGATTAGGCACTGAAGCTTTCTTT. As protein: CASFEQGLGTEAFF.